The text below deals with one T cell receptor (beta chain). What it recognizes is unknown. The sample originates from a study of cytomegalovirus exposure and HLA in healthy donors. Regarding the study as a whole: Equally common other TCR beta chains were less clonally expanded than HLA-associated ones, a later analysis found. One variant, a missense change in DCLRE1C, was linked in a later analysis to TCR beta V- and J-gene trimming. In a later analysis, productive TCRs from donors in an Asian-associated ancestry cluster reportedly carried fewer N-insertions than the cohort mean.

The CDR3 is 15 amino acids. V shed 6 bases, J shed 3 bases, and the junction held 11 bases outside the gene matches. Germline V lookup: CDR1 LGHNA, CDR2 YNFKEQ. Those who donated were healthy bone marrow donors. The PCR made use of 60 Vbeta and 13 Jbeta primers. TCRdb's table, derived via immunoSEQ multiplex PCR, lists solely in-frame clones and lacks some. The sample contains about 40,000 clones, almost 70% of which appear only once. Sequencing used PBMCs. This TCR was recovered from a man aged 40-49 years in good health and CMV-seronegative. The V gene is TRBV4-2, the J gene TRBJ2-7; the match to TRBD1 covers 7 bases. The CDR3 region is CASSLTGNPSYEQYF. The CDR3 nucleotides read TGTGCCAGCAGTTTGACAGGGAACCCGAGCTACGAGCAGTACTTC.